A selection of T cell receptor delta chains follows, all from one sample in a study of human gamma delta and Vdelta1 T cells. TCRdb re-called the PCR reads through CATT. The table includes thousands of delta-chain clones, over 8.5% detected once. Sequenced sample: naive CD27+ Vdelta1 gamma-delta T cells from blood. These receptor sequences come from a human donor in good health. The conserved cysteine and the conserved F or W are not part of the CDR3 here. The order of the fields is V gene, CDR3 length, J gene, clone size, CDR3 protein. Expanded clones get a size class; other rows say once, few or many, or leave the size out.

V gene: TRDV1
CDR3 length: 20
J gene: TRDJ1
clone size: few
CDR3 protein: ALGDSPRRGYTRRWGIPKLI

V gene: TRDV1
CDR3 length: 21
J gene: TRDJ1
clone size: medium-sized
CDR3 protein: ALGEPILRYGARGMGKTDKLI

V gene: TRDV1
CDR3 length: 19
J gene: TRDJ1
clone size: many
CDR3 protein: ALGEYYTGGTGGAYTDKLI

V gene: TRDV1
CDR3 length: 15
J gene: TRDJ1
clone size: few
CDR3 protein: ALGAFRVWGHTDKLI

V gene: TRDV1
CDR3 length: 21
J gene: TRDJ1
clone size: many
CDR3 protein: ALGDPTPVSFLRTGKGTDKLI

V gene: TRDV1
CDR3 length: 17
J gene: TRDJ1
clone size: medium-sized
CDR3 protein: ALGGRTGGYVPHTDKLI

V gene: TRDV1
CDR3 length: 25
J gene: TRDJ1
clone size: NA
CDR3 protein: ALGAARAGLSYEKGVGHRLYTDNLI

V gene: TRDV1
CDR3 length: 18
J gene: TRDJ1
clone size: medium-sized
CDR3 protein: ALGNSFRTGGYRGTDKLI

V gene: TRDV1
CDR3 length: 17
J gene: TRDJ1
clone size: large
CDR3 protein: ALGERSGSGGYAVDKLI

V gene: TRDV1
CDR3 length: 22
J gene: TRDJ1
clone size: many
CDR3 protein: ALGEGVPTSKGDTRASYTDKLI

V gene: TRDV1
CDR3 length: 18
J gene: TRDJ1
clone size: NA
CDR3 protein: ALGLDRGWGIRPYTDKLI

V gene: TRDV2
CDR3 length: 14
J gene: TRDJ1
clone size: NA
CDR3 protein: ACASTGGWLSDKLI

V gene: TRDV1
CDR3 length: 16
J gene: TRDJ1
clone size: NA
CDR3 protein: ALGPSRPGGYYTDNLI

V gene: TRDV1
CDR3 length: 17
J gene: TRDJ1
clone size: NA
CDR3 protein: ALGERSSWGPQYTDKLI

V gene: TRDV1
CDR3 length: 21
J gene: TRDJ1
clone size: few
CDR3 protein: ALGKASASPTWGIRGSTDKLI

V gene: TRDV1
CDR3 length: 17
J gene: TRDJ1
clone size: medium-sized
CDR3 protein: ALGVARARGIRPTDKLI

V gene: TRDV1
CDR3 length: 23
J gene: TRDJ1
clone size: many
CDR3 protein: ALGELGQVSRGYGPWGSYTDKLI

V gene: TRDV1
CDR3 length: 16
J gene: TRDJ1
clone size: NA
CDR3 protein: ALGELKYRWGTLDKLI

V gene: TRDV1
CDR3 length: 22
J gene: TRDJ1
clone size: few
CDR3 protein: ALGEPPSSTGALLGEIRADKLI

V gene: TRDV1
CDR3 length: 17
J gene: TRDJ1
clone size: few
CDR3 protein: ALGDLRPWGIRSTDKLI

V gene: TRDV1
CDR3 length: 18
J gene: TRDJ1
clone size: few
CDR3 protein: ALGERHPYWGAPNTDKLI

V gene: TRDV1
CDR3 length: 15
J gene: TRDJ1
clone size: medium-sized
CDR3 protein: ALGALRVWGNTDKLI

V gene: TRDV1
CDR3 length: 18
J gene: TRDJ1
clone size: few
CDR3 protein: ALGELLKGLWGIRTDKLI

V gene: TRDV1
CDR3 length: 16
J gene: TRDJ1
clone size: medium-sized
CDR3 protein: ALGDHSRGIRGVDKLI

V gene: TRAV29/DV5
CDR3 length: 11
J gene: TRDJ1
clone size: few
CDR3 protein: SPLWGIHRGLI

V gene: TRDV1
CDR3 length: 22
J gene: TRDJ1
clone size: NA
CDR3 protein: ALGELGSLPHWGIRLMYTDKLI

V gene: TRDV1
CDR3 length: 18
J gene: TRDJ1
clone size: medium-sized
CDR3 protein: ALGEALGNRWARFTDKLI

V gene: TRDV1
CDR3 length: 23
J gene: TRDJ1
clone size: once
CDR3 protein: ALGETDRGLPRSGGFRPYTDKLI

V gene: TRDV1
CDR3 length: 21
J gene: TRDJ1
clone size: few
CDR3 protein: ALGSPAFLRLMTTGGYTDKLI

V gene: TRDV1
CDR3 length: 21
J gene: TRDJ1
clone size: few
CDR3 protein: ALGEKRSNYWGIHIRLANKLI

V gene: TRDV1
CDR3 length: 18
J gene: TRDJ1
clone size: few
CDR3 protein: ALGELRRLPRMRNTDKLI

V gene: TRDV1
CDR3 length: 19
J gene: TRDJ1
clone size: large
CDR3 protein: ALGSLSLFPARTGGYPKLI

V gene: TRDV1
CDR3 length: 17
J gene: TRDJ1
clone size: few
CDR3 protein: ALGEVPPGWGRVADKLI

V gene: TRDV1
CDR3 length: 24
J gene: TRDJ1
clone size: many
CDR3 protein: ALGELYKTNRPSYLRRGEATIKLI

V gene: TRDV1
CDR3 length: 19
J gene: TRDJ1
clone size: large
CDR3 protein: ALGGRPSRGIRLWYTDKLI

V gene: TRDV1
CDR3 length: 19
J gene: TRDJ1
clone size: medium-sized
CDR3 protein: ALGFFRPRGKTLIYTDKLI

V gene: TRDV1
CDR3 length: 15
J gene: TRDJ1
clone size: medium-sized
CDR3 protein: ALGKRLGGQYTDKLI

V gene: TRDV1
CDR3 length: 19
J gene: TRDJ1
clone size: few
CDR3 protein: ALKCTITSAGGYEYTDKLI